This T cell receptor beta chain was captured in a study of blood T cell repertoires in COVID-19. Study-wide context: Donors in the United States, Italy and Spain gave samples during acute or convalescent COVID-19. T cells, B-cell-depleted T cells, or PBMCs provided the cDNA or gDNA that served as material.

The CDR3 covers 13 residues. Germline V CDR1 and CDR2: SQVTM, ANQGSEA. J lost 6 bases, V lost 4 bases, and 5 bases had no gene match. Original analysis: Estimates of nucleated cell counts were drawn from the amplification of reference gene primers. Sequencing used immunoSEQ multiplex PCR; TCRdb keeps in-frame clones, though not all of them. That table furnishes V, J and clone size, whereas the DNA furnished D and trimming. The data show 150,000 to 200,000 clones, roughly 86% seen once. Sequencing input: peripheral blood. The rearrangement joins TRBV29-1 to TRBJ1-5, with 8 nucleotides matching TRBD1. The TCR comes from a woman aged 25 to 45 with active or convalescent COVID-19. As DNA, the CDR3 is TGCAGCGTTGTGGACAGGGATAGTCAGCCCCAGCATTTT. This gives the protein CSVVDRDSQPQHF.